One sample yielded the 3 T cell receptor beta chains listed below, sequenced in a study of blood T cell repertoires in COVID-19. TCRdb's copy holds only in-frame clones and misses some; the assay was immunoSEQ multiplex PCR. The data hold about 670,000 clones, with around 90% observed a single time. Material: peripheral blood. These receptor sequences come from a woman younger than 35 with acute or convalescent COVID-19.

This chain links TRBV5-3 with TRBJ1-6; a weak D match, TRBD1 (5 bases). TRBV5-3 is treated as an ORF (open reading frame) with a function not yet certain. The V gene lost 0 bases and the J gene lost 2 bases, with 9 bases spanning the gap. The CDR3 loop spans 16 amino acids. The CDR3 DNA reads TGTGCCAGAAGCTTGGTGGACAAACCCTATAATTCACCCCTCCACTTT. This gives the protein CARSLVDKPYNSPLHF.

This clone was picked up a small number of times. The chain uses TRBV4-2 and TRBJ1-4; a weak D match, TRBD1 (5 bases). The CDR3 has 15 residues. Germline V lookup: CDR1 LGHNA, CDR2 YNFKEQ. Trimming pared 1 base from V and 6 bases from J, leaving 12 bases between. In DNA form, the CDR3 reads TGTGCCAGCAGCCAAGTTGGGGCAGGGTATGAAAAACTGTTTTTT. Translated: CASSQVGAGYEKLFF.

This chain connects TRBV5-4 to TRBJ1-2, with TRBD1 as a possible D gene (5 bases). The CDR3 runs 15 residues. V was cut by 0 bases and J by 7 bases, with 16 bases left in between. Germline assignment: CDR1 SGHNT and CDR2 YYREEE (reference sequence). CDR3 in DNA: TGTGCCAGCAGCTTGGCCGGGGGGACGGCTGTTGGCTACACCTTC. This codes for CASSLAGGTAVGYTF.